What follows is one TCR beta chain and its context. The CDR3 runs 14 residues. Trimming cost V 6 bases and J 2 bases, with 13 bases left between them. From germline, CDR1 is MNHNY and CDR2 SVGAGI (reference sequence). Authors' data handling: Amplification of reference gene primers provided the estimated nucleated cell counts. Here immunoSEQ multiplex PCR was the method, and the copy in TCRdb shows in-frame clones only, minus some. That table gives V, J and clone size, and the DNA gave D and trimming. This table holds 170,000 or so clones, more than 75% found once. The data were obtained in a study of blood T cell repertoires in COVID-19. Study-wide background: Samples of COVID-19 (acute and convalescent) were obtained from the United States, Italy and Spain. Sources were T cells, B-cell-depleted T cells, or PBMCs; the material itself was cDNA or gDNA.

This clonotype was sampled from a middle-aged man with active or convalescent COVID-19. The sequencing input was peripheral blood. The chain joins TRBV6-6 to TRBJ1-2; D is ambiguous. CDR3 coding DNA: TGTGCCAGCAGCCCGAGGAGGGAAAACTATGGCTACACCTTC. It codes for CASSPRRENYGYTF.